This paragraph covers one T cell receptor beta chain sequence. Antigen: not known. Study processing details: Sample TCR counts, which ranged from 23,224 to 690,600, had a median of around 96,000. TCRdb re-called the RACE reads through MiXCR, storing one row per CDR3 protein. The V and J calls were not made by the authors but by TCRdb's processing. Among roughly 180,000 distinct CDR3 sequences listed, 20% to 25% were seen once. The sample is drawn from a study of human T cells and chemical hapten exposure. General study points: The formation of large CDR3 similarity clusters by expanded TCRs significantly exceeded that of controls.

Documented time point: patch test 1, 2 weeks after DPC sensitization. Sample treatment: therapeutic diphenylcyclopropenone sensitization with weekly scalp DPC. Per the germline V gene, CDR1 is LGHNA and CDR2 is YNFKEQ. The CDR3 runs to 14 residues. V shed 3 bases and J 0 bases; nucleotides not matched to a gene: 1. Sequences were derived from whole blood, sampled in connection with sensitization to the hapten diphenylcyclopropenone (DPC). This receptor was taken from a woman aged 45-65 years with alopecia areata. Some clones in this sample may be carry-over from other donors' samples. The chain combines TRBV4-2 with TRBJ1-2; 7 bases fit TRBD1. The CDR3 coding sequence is TGTGCCAGCAGCCAGGACAGGACTAACTATGGCTACACCTTC. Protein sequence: CASSQDRTNYGYTF.